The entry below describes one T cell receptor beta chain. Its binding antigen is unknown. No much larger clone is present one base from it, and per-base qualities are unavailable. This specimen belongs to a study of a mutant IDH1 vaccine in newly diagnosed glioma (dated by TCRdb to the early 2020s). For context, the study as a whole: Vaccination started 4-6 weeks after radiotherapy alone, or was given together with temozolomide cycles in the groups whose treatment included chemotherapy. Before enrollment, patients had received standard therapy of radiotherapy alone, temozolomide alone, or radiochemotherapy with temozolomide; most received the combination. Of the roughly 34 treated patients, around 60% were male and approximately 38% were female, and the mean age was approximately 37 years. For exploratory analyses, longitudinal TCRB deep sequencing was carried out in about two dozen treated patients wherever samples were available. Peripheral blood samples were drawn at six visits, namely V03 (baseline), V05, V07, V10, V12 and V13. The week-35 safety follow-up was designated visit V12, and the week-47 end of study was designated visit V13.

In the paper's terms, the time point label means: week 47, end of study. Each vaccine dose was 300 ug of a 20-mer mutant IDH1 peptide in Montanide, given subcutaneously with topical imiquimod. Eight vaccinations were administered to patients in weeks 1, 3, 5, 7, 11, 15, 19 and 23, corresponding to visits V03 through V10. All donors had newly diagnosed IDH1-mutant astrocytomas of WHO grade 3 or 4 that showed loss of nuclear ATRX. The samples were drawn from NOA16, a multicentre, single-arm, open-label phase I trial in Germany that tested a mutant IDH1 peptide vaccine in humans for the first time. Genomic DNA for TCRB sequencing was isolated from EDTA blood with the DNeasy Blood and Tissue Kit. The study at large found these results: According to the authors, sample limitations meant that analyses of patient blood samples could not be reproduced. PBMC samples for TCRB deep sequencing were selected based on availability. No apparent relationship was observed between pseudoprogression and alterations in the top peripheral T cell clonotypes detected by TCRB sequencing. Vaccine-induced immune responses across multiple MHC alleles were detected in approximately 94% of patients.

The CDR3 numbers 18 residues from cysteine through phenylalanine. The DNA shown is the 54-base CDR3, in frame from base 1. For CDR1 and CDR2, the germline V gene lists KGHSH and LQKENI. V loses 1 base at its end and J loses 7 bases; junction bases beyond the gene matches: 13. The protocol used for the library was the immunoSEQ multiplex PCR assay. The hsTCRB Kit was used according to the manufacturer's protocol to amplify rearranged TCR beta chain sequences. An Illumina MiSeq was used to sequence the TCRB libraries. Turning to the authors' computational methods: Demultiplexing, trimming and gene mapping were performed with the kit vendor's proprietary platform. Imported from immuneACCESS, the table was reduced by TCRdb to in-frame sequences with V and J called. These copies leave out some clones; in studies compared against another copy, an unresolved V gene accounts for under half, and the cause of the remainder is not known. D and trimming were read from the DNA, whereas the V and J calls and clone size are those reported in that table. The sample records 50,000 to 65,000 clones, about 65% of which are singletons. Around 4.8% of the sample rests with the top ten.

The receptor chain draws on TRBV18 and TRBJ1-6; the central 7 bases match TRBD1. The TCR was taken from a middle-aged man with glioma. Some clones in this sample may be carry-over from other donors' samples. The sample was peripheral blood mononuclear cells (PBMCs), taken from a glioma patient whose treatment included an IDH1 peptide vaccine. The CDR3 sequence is CASSPLSGAGTENSPLHF. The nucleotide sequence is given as TGTGCCAGCTCACCACTTAGCGGCGCCGGGACAGAGAATTCACCCCTCCACTTT.